This is a list of T cell receptor beta chains from one sample in a study of blood T cells in healthy people across ages. TCRdb recomputed calls from the 5' RACE reads with MiXCR, one row per CDR3 protein. The data show about 770,000 distinct CDR3 sequences, around 45% seen once. What was sequenced was blood. These receptors all stem from a man between 60 and 75 years old in good health. Both conserved end residues are trimmed from each CDR3.

length: 10
J: TRBJ1-2
V: TRBV30
CDR3: AWNWEGSGYT

length: 13
J: TRBJ2-6
V: TRBV7-3
CDR3: ASSLIASGANVLT

length: 14
J: TRBJ1-5
V: TRBV7-2
CDR3: ASSPIPGGFSQPQH

length: 10
J: TRBJ2-5
V: TRBV27
CDR3: ASGGASYKQY

length: 14
J: TRBJ1-2
V: TRBV20-1
CDR3: SAKSRDRGQGYGYT

length: 14
J: TRBJ2-1
V: TRBV7-9
CDR3: ASSLGTTSGYNEQF

length: 13
J: TRBJ2-5
V: TRBV20-1
CDR3: SARRRRTSGETQY

length: 10
J: TRBJ1-5
V: TRBV7-9
CDR3: ASSLYPQPQH

length: 11
J: TRBJ2-1
V: TRBV28
CDR3: ASSDRGPGEQF

length: 13
J: TRBJ2-7
V: TRBV13
CDR3: ASSLQNKVSYEQY

length: 11
J: TRBJ2-7
V: TRBV15
CDR3: ATSSLGGYEQY

length: 14
J: TRBJ2-7
V: TRBV6-4
CDR3: ASTRRPAGFSYEQY

length: 11
J: -
V: TRBV29-1
CDR3: SVGSSGMDIQY

length: 15
J: TRBJ2-6
V: TRBV7-2
CDR3: ASSQQGFVNGANVLT

length: 13
J: TRBJ2-5
V: TRBV15
CDR3: ATSRGDRGFGSQY

length: 14
J: -
V: TRBV7-2
CDR3: ASSPQGQTSGGTQY

length: 14
J: TRBJ1-1
V: TRBV12-3/TRBV12-4
CDR3: ASSFWQGKGNTEAF

length: 13
J: TRBJ2-5
V: TRBV5-1
CDR3: ASSLTAGRRETQY

length: 16
J: TRBJ2-1
V: TRBV5-1
CDR3: ASSLEGTLRASYNEQF

length: 11
J: TRBJ1-2
V: TRBV4-3
CDR3: ASSQETGYGYT

length: 14
J: TRBJ1-1
V: TRBV18
CDR3: ASSPSTGDLNTEAF

length: 10
J: TRBJ2-7
V: TRBV7-2
CDR3: ASSLAVDEQY

length: 9
J: TRBJ2-3
V: TRBV25-1
CDR3: ASRDSYTQY

length: 14
J: TRBJ1-1
V: TRBV7-6
CDR3: ASSLKSGRLGTEAF